This T cell receptor beta chain is from a study of cytomegalovirus exposure and HLA in healthy donors. General study findings and limits: Later analysis found that TCR beta chains associated with HLA were more clonally expanded than other, equally common chains. Sequence variants that were highly shared formed a cluster that was likely a sequencing artifact.

There are a few counts of this clone. Antigen specificity is unknown. The CDR3 has 16 residues. Per germline, CDR1 SGHRS and CDR2 YFSETQ. Unmatched junction bases numbered 8, after V lost 3 bases and J lost 1 base. Donors were nominally healthy when sampled, though unrecorded immune exposures were likely. 13 Jbeta primers and 60 Vbeta primers were used for the PCR. Libraries were prepared by immunoSEQ multiplex PCR; TCRdb keeps only in-frame clonotypes and omits some of them. Among more than 95,000 clones listed, roughly 77% were seen once. The chain joins TRBV5-1 to TRBJ1-1; 8 nucleotides match TRBD1. Sequencing was done on a sample of PBMCs. The clonotype comes from a man in his late teens or twenties in good health and CMV-seronegative. The CDR3 nucleotides read TGCGCCAGCAGCTCCGGGACAGGTGGGACGAACACTGAAGCTTTCTTT. Residues: CASSSGTGGTNTEAFF.